Listed below are T cell receptor beta chains from one sample, sequenced in a study of T cell repertoires in cytomegalovirus infection. TCRdb re-called the reads through MiXCR, storing one row per CDR3 protein. The repertoire includes about 180,000 distinct CDR3 sequences, roughly 17% of them detected once, and approximately 26% sits in the top ten. Input material: CD8+ T cells from PBMCs. The receptors derive from a human donor in good health (CMV status not recorded). Some clones in this sample may be carry-over from other donors' samples. Both conserved end residues are part of each CDR3. A D gene is named only where the DNA matches it firmly. Only part of the rows carry a size: once, few, many, or a class if the clone is expanded.

V gene: TRBV12-3/TRBV12-4
D gene: -
clone size: -
J gene: TRBJ2-1
CDR3 DNA: TGTGCCAGCAGTTTCGTTTACAATGAGCAGTTCTTC
CDR3 protein: CASSFVYNEQFF

V gene: TRBV7-6
D gene: TRBD2
clone size: many
J gene: TRBJ2-4
CDR3 DNA: TGTGCCAGCAGCCCAGGGACTAGTAGTCGGTGGCACTTC
CDR3 protein: CASSPGTSSRWHF

V gene: TRBV27
D gene: -
clone size: few
J gene: TRBJ1-1
CDR3 DNA: TGTGCCAGCAGTTTATATGTGAAAGGGACTGAAGCTTTCTTT
CDR3 protein: CASSLYVKGTEAFF

V gene: TRBV29-1
D gene: TRBD1
clone size: -
J gene: TRBJ1-4
CDR3 DNA: TGCAGCGCCGGGACAGGGGATAGGAAAAAACTGTTTTTT
CDR3 protein: CSAGTGDRKKLFF

V gene: TRBV12-3/TRBV12-4
D gene: -
clone size: many
J gene: TRBJ1-1
CDR3 DNA: TGTGCCAGCAGTTTAGCTTCTGCGAACACTGAAGCTTTCTTT
CDR3 protein: CASSLASANTEAFF

V gene: TRBV4-2
D gene: TRBD2
clone size: few
J gene: TRBJ2-2
CDR3 DNA: TGTGCCAGCAGCCAAGAAACGGGGGGAAGGACCGGGGAGCTGTTTTTT
CDR3 protein: CASSQETGGRTGELFF

V gene: TRBV9
D gene: -
clone size: -
J gene: TRBJ1-1
CDR3 DNA: TGTGCCAGCAGCGCTCAAATATCTTATATGAACACTGAAGCTTTCTTT
CDR3 protein: CASSAQISYMNTEAFF

V gene: TRBV10-3
D gene: TRBD1
clone size: -
J gene: TRBJ2-7
CDR3 DNA: TGTGCCATCAGTGAGCCCGGGACAGGGAACCACGAGCAGTACTTC
CDR3 protein: CAISEPGTGNHEQYF

V gene: TRBV7-2
D gene: -
clone size: -
J gene: TRBJ2-3
CDR3 DNA: TGTGCCAGCAGCTTAGTTGCCGGGGGGCCAGGTGATATGCAGTATTTT
CDR3 protein: CASSLVAGGPGDMQYF

V gene: TRBV7-6
D gene: -
clone size: -
J gene: TRBJ1-1
CDR3 DNA: TGTGCCAGCAGCCAAAAACAGGTTGGGTTGACTGAAGCTTTCTTT
CDR3 protein: CASSQKQVGLTEAFF

V gene: TRBV14
D gene: TRBD1
clone size: few
J gene: TRBJ2-7
CDR3 DNA: TGTGCCAGCAGCCAAGGACGGGACAGGGGAGCCTACGAGCAGTACTTC
CDR3 protein: CASSQGRDRGAYEQYF

V gene: TRBV29-1
D gene: -
clone size: -
J gene: TRBJ1-1
CDR3 DNA: TGCAGCTTAAGGAACACTGAAGCTTTCTTT
CDR3 protein: CSLRNTEAFF

V gene: TRBV20-1
D gene: TRBD2
clone size: -
J gene: TRBJ2-3
CDR3 DNA: TGCAGTGCTCAAGCGGGGAAGGGGACAGATACGCAGTATTTT
CDR3 protein: CSAQAGKGTDTQYF

V gene: TRBV7-3
D gene: TRBD1
clone size: -
J gene: TRBJ2-7
CDR3 DNA: TGTGCCAGCAGCCTGTCCGGGACAGGGGGGTACGAGCAGTACTTC
CDR3 protein: CASSLSGTGGYEQYF

V gene: TRBV5-6
D gene: -
clone size: few
J gene: TRBJ2-7
CDR3 DNA: TGTGCCAGCAGCTTGGAGGAGGGGGCCGCCTACGAGCAGTACTTC
CDR3 protein: CASSLEEGAAYEQYF

V gene: TRBV7-8
D gene: TRBD2
clone size: -
J gene: TRBJ2-1
CDR3 DNA: TGTGCCAGCAGCACCGGGACTAGCGGGGGAAGCTCCTACAATGAGCAGTTCTTC
CDR3 protein: CASSTGTSGGSSYNEQFF

V gene: TRBV6-2/TRBV6-3
D gene: TRBD1
clone size: few
J gene: TRBJ1-5
CDR3 DNA: TGTGCCAGCAGTTACCCACCGGACAGGGCTCAGCCCCAGCATTTT
CDR3 protein: CASSYPPDRAQPQHF

V gene: TRBV7-8
D gene: TRBD2
clone size: -
J gene: TRBJ2-3
CDR3 DNA: TGTGCCAGCAGCCTTAGGCGACTAGCGGGCACAGATACGCAGTATTTT
CDR3 protein: CASSLRRLAGTDTQYF

V gene: TRBV14
D gene: TRBD2
clone size: few
J gene: TRBJ2-3
CDR3 DNA: TGTGCCAGCAGCCAGGACAGGAGGACTAGCGGGCGTACAGATACGCAGTATTTT
CDR3 protein: CASSQDRRTSGRTDTQYF

V gene: TRBV12-3/TRBV12-4
D gene: TRBD1
clone size: -
J gene: TRBJ2-4
CDR3 DNA: TGTGCCAGCACCACAGGGGAAATAGCCAAAAACAGTCAGTACTTC
CDR3 protein: CASTTGEIAKNSQYF

V gene: TRBV6-1
D gene: -
clone size: -
J gene: TRBJ1-1
CDR3 DNA: TGTGCCAGCAGCGAGGCTGGGGGTAACACTGAAGCTTTCTTT
CDR3 protein: CASSEAGGNTEAFF

V gene: TRBV29-1
D gene: -
clone size: few
J gene: TRBJ1-1
CDR3 DNA: TGCAGCGTTGGGGAAGACACTGAAGCTTTCTTT
CDR3 protein: CSVGEDTEAFF

V gene: TRBV4-2
D gene: -
clone size: few
J gene: TRBJ1-3
CDR3 DNA: TGTGCCAGCAGCCAAGAAGAGAGTTCTGGAAACACCATATATTTT
CDR3 protein: CASSQEESSGNTIYF

V gene: TRBV20-1
D gene: -
clone size: -
J gene: TRBJ1-1
CDR3 DNA: TGCAGTGCTAGCCCTTACCGAGGGCTGAACACTGAAGCTTTCTTT
CDR3 protein: CSASPYRGLNTEAFF

V gene: TRBV6-2/TRBV6-3
D gene: -
clone size: -
J gene: TRBJ2-2
CDR3 DNA: TGTGCCAGCAGTCGGGACTCCCTGAACACCGGGGAGCTGTTTTTT
CDR3 protein: CASSRDSLNTGELFF

V gene: TRBV7-8
D gene: -
clone size: many
J gene: TRBJ1-4
CDR3 DNA: TGTGCCAGCAGCTTATCTACATCTAATGAAAAACTGTTTTTT
CDR3 protein: CASSLSTSNEKLFF

V gene: TRBV25-1
D gene: TRBD1
clone size: few
J gene: TRBJ1-1
CDR3 DNA: TGTGCCAGCATAAGGTCAGGGGGGATTGAAGCTTTCTTT
CDR3 protein: CASIRSGGIEAFF

V gene: TRBV12-3/TRBV12-4
D gene: -
clone size: -
J gene: TRBJ2-5
CDR3 DNA: TGTGCCAGCAGTGCCTCGACATTGGAGACCCAGTACTTC
CDR3 protein: CASSASTLETQYF

V gene: TRBV11-1
D gene: TRBD1
clone size: few
J gene: TRBJ2-7
CDR3 DNA: TGTGCCAGCAGCTCCACCAGGGGGCTAACCTACGAGCAGTACTTC
CDR3 protein: CASSSTRGLTYEQYF

V gene: TRBV20-1
D gene: -
clone size: -
J gene: TRBJ2-7
CDR3 DNA: TGCAGTGCTAGAGATCATAGGGGCTCCTACGAGCAGTACTTC
CDR3 protein: CSARDHRGSYEQYF

V gene: TRBV27
D gene: -
clone size: -
J gene: TRBJ1-5
CDR3 DNA: TGTGCCAGCAGCCCCGCGGTGGTTAGCAATCAGCCCCAGCATTTT
CDR3 protein: CASSPAVVSNQPQHF

V gene: TRBV12-3/TRBV12-4
D gene: -
clone size: -
J gene: TRBJ2-1
CDR3 DNA: TGTGCCAGCAGTTTTCATCCGGGGGCGAATGAGCAGTTCTTC
CDR3 protein: CASSFHPGANEQFF

V gene: TRBV28
D gene: -
clone size: few
J gene: TRBJ2-7
CDR3 DNA: TGTGCCAGCAGTTTACAGGGGAAGGCCTACGAGCAGTACTTC
CDR3 protein: CASSLQGKAYEQYF

V gene: TRBV28
D gene: TRBD1
clone size: -
J gene: TRBJ2-2
CDR3 DNA: TGTGCCAGCAGTTTGACAGGGGAGGTGTCCGGGGAGCTGTTTTTT
CDR3 protein: CASSLTGEVSGELFF

V gene: TRBV6-4
D gene: -
clone size: -
J gene: TRBJ1-3
CDR3 DNA: TGTGCCAGCAGTGCCTCAGGGCAAGGAAACACCATATATTTT
CDR3 protein: CASSASGQGNTIYF

V gene: TRBV7-2
D gene: -
clone size: -
J gene: TRBJ2-5
CDR3 DNA: TGTGCCAGCAGCTTAAGCTTTACGGAGACCCAGTACTTC
CDR3 protein: CASSLSFTETQYF

V gene: TRBV6-2/TRBV6-3
D gene: -
clone size: few
J gene: TRBJ2-2
CDR3 DNA: TGTGCCAGCAGTCGCTTCGGGCGGGTTCCCGGGGAGCTGATTTTT
CDR3 protein: CASSRFGRVPGELIF

V gene: TRBV29-1
D gene: -
clone size: -
J gene: TRBJ2-1
CDR3 DNA: TGCAGCGTTTCACTAGCGACGGGGGCCTCCTACAATGAGCAGTTCTTC
CDR3 protein: CSVSLATGASYNEQFF

V gene: TRBV7-2
D gene: -
clone size: -
J gene: TRBJ1-4
CDR3 DNA: TGTGCCAGCCTCGGACCCGAAACTAATGAAAAACTGTTTTTT
CDR3 protein: CASLGPETNEKLFF

V gene: TRBV28
D gene: -
clone size: few
J gene: TRBJ2-1
CDR3 DNA: TGTGCCAGCAGCCCCTCCCTTGTGCTCAATGAGCAGTTCTTC
CDR3 protein: CASSPSLVLNEQFF

V gene: TRBV30
D gene: -
clone size: few
J gene: TRBJ2-1
CDR3 DNA: TGTGCCTGGAACTCCTACAATGAGCAGTTCTTC
CDR3 protein: CAWNSYNEQFF

V gene: TRBV11-2
D gene: -
clone size: few
J gene: TRBJ1-1
CDR3 DNA: TGTGCCAGCAGCTTAAACGGCCCGAACACTGAAGCTTTCTTT
CDR3 protein: CASSLNGPNTEAFF

V gene: TRBV4-3
D gene: -
clone size: few
J gene: TRBJ2-7
CDR3 DNA: TGCGCCAGCAGCCTGGACCGTCCCTCCTACGAGCAGTACTTC
CDR3 protein: CASSLDRPSYEQYF

V gene: TRBV20-1
D gene: -
clone size: -
J gene: TRBJ1-6
CDR3 DNA: TGCAGTGCTAGAGGGAACGGCCGAAATTCACCCCTCCACTTT
CDR3 protein: CSARGNGRNSPLHF

V gene: TRBV7-4
D gene: TRBD1
clone size: many
J gene: TRBJ2-1
CDR3 DNA: TGTGCCAGCAGCCAAAGTCTGGACAGGGGCAATGAGCAGTTCTTC
CDR3 protein: CASSQSLDRGNEQFF

V gene: TRBV6-6
D gene: -
clone size: -
J gene: TRBJ2-1
CDR3 DNA: TGTGCCAGCAGTTCGGTGCCTCTTAATGAGCAGTTCTTC
CDR3 protein: CASSSVPLNEQFF

V gene: TRBV12-3/TRBV12-4
D gene: -
clone size: few
J gene: TRBJ1-5
CDR3 DNA: TGTGCCAGCACCCTGGGGCAGGCCCTGTATAGCAATCAGCCCCAGCATTTT
CDR3 protein: CASTLGQALYSNQPQHF

V gene: TRBV5-1
D gene: TRBD2
clone size: -
J gene: TRBJ2-5
CDR3 DNA: TGCGCCAGCAGCCTCGTAGCGGGCAACCAAGAGACCCAGTACTTC
CDR3 protein: CASSLVAGNQETQYF

V gene: TRBV5-6
D gene: -
clone size: few
J gene: TRBJ1-5
CDR3 DNA: TGTGCCAGCAGCTTATGGCCCTCGGGAGGCAATCAGCCCCAGCATTTT
CDR3 protein: CASSLWPSGGNQPQHF

V gene: TRBV2
D gene: TRBD1
clone size: -
J gene: TRBJ2-1
CDR3 DNA: TGTGCCAGCAGTGAGGGACAGGGCCACAATGAGCAGTTCTTC
CDR3 protein: CASSEGQGHNEQFF

V gene: TRBV27
D gene: TRBD2
clone size: -
J gene: TRBJ2-1
CDR3 DNA: TGTGCCAGCAGTTCCCTATCTAGCGGGGGTTTCAATGAGCAGTTCTTC
CDR3 protein: CASSSLSSGGFNEQFF

V gene: TRBV4-2
D gene: TRBD2
clone size: few
J gene: TRBJ2-7
CDR3 DNA: TGTGCCAGCAGCCAAGTGAGTACTAGCGGGGCGCCCGACGAGCAGTACTTC
CDR3 protein: CASSQVSTSGAPDEQYF

V gene: TRBV7-6
D gene: -
clone size: -
J gene: TRBJ2-3
CDR3 DNA: TGTGCCAGCAGCTTGGCAGGGGAGGTCACAGATACGCAGTATTTT
CDR3 protein: CASSLAGEVTDTQYF

V gene: TRBV6-2/TRBV6-3
D gene: -
clone size: few
J gene: TRBJ2-7
CDR3 DNA: TGTGCCAGCAGTTACTCGAAAAGGTACGAGCAGTACTTC
CDR3 protein: CASSYSKRYEQYF

V gene: TRBV19
D gene: -
clone size: few
J gene: TRBJ2-7
CDR3 DNA: TGTGCCAGTAGTATGGGTTCGATGGGCCTGTACGAGCAGTACTTC
CDR3 protein: CASSMGSMGLYEQYF

V gene: TRBV6-5
D gene: -
clone size: few
J gene: TRBJ2-2
CDR3 DNA: TGTGCCAGCAGTTTTATGGCCGGGGAGCTGTTTTTT
CDR3 protein: CASSFMAGELFF

V gene: TRBV2
D gene: -
clone size: -
J gene: TRBJ2-1
CDR3 DNA: TGTGCCAGCAGTGAAGGACGCTCGGGGACAATCGTTGGGAATGAGCAGTTCTTC
CDR3 protein: CASSEGRSGTIVGNEQFF

V gene: TRBV4-3
D gene: -
clone size: few
J gene: TRBJ2-7
CDR3 DNA: TGCGCCAGCAGCCAAGGATATCCGGGAAACACCTACGAGCAGTACTTC
CDR3 protein: CASSQGYPGNTYEQYF

V gene: TRBV7-9
D gene: -
clone size: -
J gene: TRBJ1-1
CDR3 DNA: TGTGCCAGCAGCTTAATGGAGCAGGGTCTGGGAGCTTTCTTT
CDR3 protein: CASSLMEQGLGAFF

V gene: TRBV7-6
D gene: TRBD2
clone size: -
J gene: TRBJ2-5
CDR3 DNA: TGTGCCAGCAGCCCAGCTGGACTAGCAGGGTACTTC
CDR3 protein: CASSPAGLAGYF